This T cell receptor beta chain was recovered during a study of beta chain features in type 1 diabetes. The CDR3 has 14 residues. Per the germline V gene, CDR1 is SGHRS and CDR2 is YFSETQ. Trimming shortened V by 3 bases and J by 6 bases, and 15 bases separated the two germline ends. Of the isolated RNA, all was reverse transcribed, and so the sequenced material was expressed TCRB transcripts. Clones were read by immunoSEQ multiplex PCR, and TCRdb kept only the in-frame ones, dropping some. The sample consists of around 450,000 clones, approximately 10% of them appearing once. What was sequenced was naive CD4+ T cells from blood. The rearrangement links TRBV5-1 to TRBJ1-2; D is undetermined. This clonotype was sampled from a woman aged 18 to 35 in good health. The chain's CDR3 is CASSSGKALHGYTF. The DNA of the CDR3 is TGCGCCAGCAGCTCGGGGAAGGCCCTACATGGCTACACCTTC.